This is a list of T cell receptor beta chains from one sample in a study of cytomegalovirus exposure and HLA in healthy donors. The data were produced by immunoSEQ multiplex PCR, yet TCRdb's version contains in-frame clones alone and is incomplete. The sample has 240,000 or so clones, about 81% seen once. Source material: PBMCs. These receptors all stem from a woman aged 60-75 years in good health and CMV-seropositive. Each CDR3 is given with its conserved first and last residue. A D gene is named only where the DNA matches it firmly. Some rows have no size entry. The others give once, few or many, or a class for an expanded clone.

>TRBJ2-7|TRBD2|TRBV18|.
TGTGCCAGCTCAGGACTAGAACTAGGCGAGCAGTACTTC
CASSGLELGEQYF
>TRBJ2-2|TRBD2|TRBV5-1|.
TGCGCCAGCAGCTTGGCCGGGGCTAGCGGGAGGCCCCGGGTAAACACCGGGGAGCTGTTTTTT
CASSLAGASGRPRVNTGELFF
>TRBJ2-7|TRBD1|TRBV7-7|.
TGTGCTAGCAGCTTGGGGACAGGTACCTCCTACGAGCAGTACTTC
CASSLGTGTSYEQYF
>TRBJ1-5|.|TRBV19|.
TGTGCCAGCGGTCAGCCCCAGCATTTT
CASGQPQHF
>TRBJ2-7|.|TRBV11-1|once
TGTGCCAGCAGCTTAGCGTCAGGGTTGCGTTACGAGCAGTACTTC
CASSLASGLRYEQYF
>TRBJ2-7|TRBD1|TRBV6-1|.
TGTGCCAGCAGTTCTGGACAGGCGAGCTCCTACGAGCAGTACTTC
CASSSGQASSYEQYF
>TRBJ2-7|.|TRBV6-1|few
TGTGCCAGCAGAAGGACAATTGATGAGCAGTACTTC
CASRRTIDEQYF
>TRBJ2-1|TRBD2|TRBV6-4|.
TGTGCCAGCAGTGAAAGACTAGCGTCATACAATGAGCAGTTCTTC
CASSERLASYNEQFF
>TRBJ1-5|TRBD1|TRBV28|.
TGTGCCAGCAGTCCCCGGACAGGGGGGGGTCAGCCCCAGCATTTT
CASSPRTGGGQPQHF
>TRBJ2-1|TRBD2|TRBV18|.
TGTGCCAGCTCACCGCTAGCGGGAGGCGACAATGAGCAGTTCTTC
CASSPLAGGDNEQFF
>TRBJ1-2|TRBD1|TRBV10-3|.
TGTGCCATCAGTGCCCAGGGGGACTATGGCTACACCTTC
CAISAQGDYGYTF
>TRBJ1-1|TRBD1|TRBV18|.
TGTGCCAGCTCACAAAAGACAGGGGGCACTGAAGCTTTCTTT
CASSQKTGGTEAFF
>TRBJ2-5|.|TRBV27|.
TGTGCCAGCAGCCTTGCCGGGAGAAGGGAGACCCAGTACTTC
CASSLAGRRETQYF
>TRBJ1-1|.|TRBV7-2|.
TGTGCCAGCAGCTTACTCGGGTTTAACGCTGAAGCTTTCTTT
CASSLLGFNAEAFF
>TRBJ2-5|.|TRBV4-2|.
TGTGCCAGCAGCCAAGATAGTTCAGAGACCCAGTACTTC
CASSQDSSETQYF
>TRBJ2-3|.|TRBV4-1|.
TGCGCCAGCAGCCACGATACGGGACTCTGGTATTTT
CASSHDTGLWYF
>TRBJ2-7|.|TRBV19|.
TGTGCCAGTAGTAGTCCCGCTCTTGGGAGAGCCTACGAGCAGTACTTC
CASSSPALGRAYEQYF
>TRBJ1-2|TRBD1|TRBV6-4|.
TGTGCCAGCAGTCCCTCATGGACAGGGAATGGCTACACCTTC
CASSPSWTGNGYTF
>TRBJ2-1|TRBD1|TRBV11-2|.
TGTGCCAGCAGCCAAACAGGGGGTACGTCCTACAATGAGCAGTTCTTC
CASSQTGGTSYNEQFF
>TRBJ2-3|.|TRBV5-1|.
TGCGCCAGCAGCGGGGGGTTCTCAGGTGCAGATACGCAGTATTTT
CASSGGFSGADTQYF
>TRBJ2-1|TRBD1|TRBV2|.
TGTGCCAGCAGGGACAGGGGGTACAATGAGCAGTTCTTC
CASRDRGYNEQFF
>TRBJ1-2|.|TRBV7-2|.
TGTGCCAGCAGCTTAGAATGGGCAGTGGACTATGGCTACACCTTC
CASSLEWAVDYGYTF
>TRBJ2-3|.|TRBV27|.
TGTGCCAGCAGTATCCTCCGGGGCGGGGCTAGCACAGATACGCAGTATTTT
CASSILRGGASTDTQYF
>TRBJ2-7|.|TRBV14|.
TGTGCCAGCAGTAGCATACTTTCCGTCTACGAGCAGTACTTC
CASSSILSVYEQYF
>TRBJ2-3|.|TRBV30|.
TGTGCCTGGAGTCCCCTGGTGGGGCCTGGTAGCACAGATACGCAGTATTTT
CAWSPLVGPGSTDTQYF
>TRBJ1-5|TRBD1|TRBV5-5|.
TGTGCCAGCAGCTTAGGGACAGGGGGCAATCAGCCCCAGCATTTT
CASSLGTGGNQPQHF
>TRBJ2-5|.|TRBV6-1|.
TGTGCCAGCAGTTCCGGGATGGCGTTCCAAGAGACCCAGTACTTC
CASSSGMAFQETQYF
>TRBJ1-5|.|TRBV7-8|few
TGTGCCAGCAGCTTTGGGGCTGGGGTAAATCAGCCCCAGCATTTT
CASSFGAGVNQPQHF
>TRBJ2-7|TRBD1|TRBV15|.
TGTGCCACCAGCCGGGACAGGGGATCCTACGAGCAGTACTTC
CATSRDRGSYEQYF
>TRBJ1-1|.|TRBV7-9|.
TGTGCCAGCAGCTTCGGAAGGGCGGGGACTGAAGCTTTCTTT
CASSFGRAGTEAFF
>TRBJ2-1|.|TRBV5-1|.
TGCGCCAGCAGCCCAGGGGCAGGATACAATGAGCAGTTCTTC
CASSPGAGYNEQFF
>TRBJ2-3|TRBD2|TRBV15|.
TGTGCCACCAGCAGAGGACTAGCGGGAGGCGATACGCAGTATTTT
CATSRGLAGGDTQYF
>TRBJ1-1|.|TRBV19|.
TGTGCCAGTAGTATTGAGGCCAGACACACTGAAGCTTTCTTT
CASSIEARHTEAFF